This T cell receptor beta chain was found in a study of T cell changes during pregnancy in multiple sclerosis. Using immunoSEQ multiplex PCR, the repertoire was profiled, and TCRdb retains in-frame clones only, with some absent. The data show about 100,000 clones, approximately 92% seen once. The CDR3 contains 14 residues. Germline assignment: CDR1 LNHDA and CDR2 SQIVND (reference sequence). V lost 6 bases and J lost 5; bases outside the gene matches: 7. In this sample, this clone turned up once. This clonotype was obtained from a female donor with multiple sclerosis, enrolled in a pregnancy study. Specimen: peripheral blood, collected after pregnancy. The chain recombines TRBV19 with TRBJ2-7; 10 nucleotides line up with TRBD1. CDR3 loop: CASRRQGAAHEQYF. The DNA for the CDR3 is TGTGCCAGTAGGCGACAGGGGGCGGCCCACGAGCAGTACTTC.